This T cell receptor beta chain was sequenced during a study of blood T cell repertoires in COVID-19. Germline-derived CDR1 and CDR2 are MNHEY and SVGAGI. The CDR3 is made up of 14 amino acids. Trimming removed 2 bases at V and 2 bases at J, with 7 bases between. Assay used: immunoSEQ multiplex PCR; TCRdb lists only in-frame clones, some missing. The sample lists hundreds of thousands of clones; around 90% were seen once. The V gene is TRBV6-5, the J gene TRBJ2-1, with D perhaps TRBD2 (5 bases). Sequenced input: peripheral blood. The receptor comes from a woman aged 18-30 years who had recovered from COVID-19. CDR3 coding DNA: TGTGCCAGCAGTTACACCGGGGCCTACAATGAGCAGTTCTTC. Protein: CASSYTGAYNEQFF.